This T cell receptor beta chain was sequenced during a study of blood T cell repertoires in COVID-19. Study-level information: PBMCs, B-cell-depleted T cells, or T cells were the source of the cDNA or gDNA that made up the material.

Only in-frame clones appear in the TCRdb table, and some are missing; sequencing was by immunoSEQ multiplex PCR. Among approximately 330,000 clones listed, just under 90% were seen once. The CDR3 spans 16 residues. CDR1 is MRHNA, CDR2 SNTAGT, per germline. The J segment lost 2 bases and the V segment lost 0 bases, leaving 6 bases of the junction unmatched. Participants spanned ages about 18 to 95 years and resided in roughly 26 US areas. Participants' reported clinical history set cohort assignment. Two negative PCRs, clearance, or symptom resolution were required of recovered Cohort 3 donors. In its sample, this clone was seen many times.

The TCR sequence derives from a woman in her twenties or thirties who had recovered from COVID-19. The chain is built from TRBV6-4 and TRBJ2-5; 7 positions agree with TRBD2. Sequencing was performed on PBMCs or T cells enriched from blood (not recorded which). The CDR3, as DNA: TGTGCCAGCAGTGACTCCCCGGGGAGGGGACAAGAGACCCAGTACTTC. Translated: CASSDSPGRGQETQYF.